The 24 T cell receptor beta chains below were found in one sample sequenced in a study of blood T cells in healthy people across ages. Using a J-beta primer mix together with a sample-barcoded 5' primer, a second PCR was run for roughly 6 to 11 cycles. From the 5' RACE reads, TCRdb called clonotypes with MiXCR, one entry per CDR3 protein. Of around 1,500,000 distinct CDR3 sequences listed, under 30% are singletons. The sample consisted of blood. These receptors all stem from a woman younger than 45 in good health.

The chain couples TRBV18 to TRBJ2-1; D is uncertain. Germline V gene lookup returns CDR1 KGHSH and CDR2 LQKENI. The CDR3 loop spans 14 amino acids. V lost 2 bases and J lost 3, with 8 bases in between. The CDR3 DNA sequence: TGTGCCAGCTCACCAGACTTGGGCTACAATGAGCAGTTCTTC. Translation: CASSPDLGYNEQFF. Filled out from reference TRBV18 and TRBJ2-1, the complete variable domain reads NAGVMQNPRHLVRRRGQEARLRCSPMKGHSHVYWYRQLPEEGLKFMVYLQKENIIDESGMPKERFSAEFPKEGPSILRIQQVVRGDSAAYFCASSPDLGYNEQFFGPGTRLTVL.

Only a few counts were recorded for this clonotype. This chain connects TRBV7-2 to TRBJ1-2; D perhaps matches TRBD1 (5 bases). The CDR3 loop spans 17 amino acids. V was trimmed by 1 base and J by 8 bases, leaving 23 bases between them. Germline V gene data show CDR1 as SGHTA and CDR2 as FQGNSA. CDR3 DNA: TGTGCCAGCAGCTTAGGGGCGTTCTCAGGGAATTTTGAGGGCTACACCTTC. Translating it yields CASSLGAFSGNFEGYTF.

Points on this clonotype: This sequence may be a read error, since a much larger clone differs from it by one base. The V call is TRBV14, the J call TRBJ2-6; tentative D call: TRBD1 (5 bases). CDR3 size: 14 residues. Germline V gene data show CDR1 as SGHDN and CDR2 as FVKESK. CDR3 amino acids: CANSQSRVANVLTF. CDR3 nucleotides: TGTGCCAACAGCCAGAGCAGGGTCGCCAACGTCCTGACTTTC.

With respect to this clonotype: A single base separates this from a much larger clone, so it may be a read error. The chain joins TRBV24-1 to TRBJ2-7, with D perhaps matching TRBD1 (5 bases). Germline-derived CDR1 and CDR2 are KGHDR and SFDVKD. The ends were cut back, 2 bases at V and 7 bases at J, with 14 bases in the middle. CDR3 length equals 14 residues. CDR3 nucleotide sequence: TGTGCCACCAGTGATTCAGGGCGGTACAATGAGCAGTACTTC. It yields the protein CATSDSGRYNEQYF.

This clonotype was counted many times. The V and J genes are TRBV7-3 and TRBJ2-5, with a tentative D call TRBD2 (6 bases). Germline lookup yields CDR1 SGHTA and CDR2 FQGTGA. The CDR3 is 14 amino acids. V dropped 3 bases and J dropped 5 bases, with 13 bases sitting between them. DNA for the CDR3: TGTGCCAGCAGCTTGACCAGCGGAGGGGAGACCCAGTACTTC. Translated, it gives CASSLTSGGETQYF.

J is TRBJ1-1 and V is TRBV5-1; possibly TRBD1 for D (5 bases). CDR1 is SGHRS and CDR2 is YFSETQ in the germline V gene. Trimming cost V 4 bases and J 0 bases, with 10 bases left between them. CDR3 size: 14 residues. The CDR3 loop is CASSKGTVNTEAFF. In DNA form, the CDR3 reads TGCGCCAGCAGCAAAGGGACGGTGAACACTGAAGCTTTCTTT.

The chain is built from TRBV7-2 and TRBJ1-2; D remains unclear. The CDR3 loop spans 14 amino acids. Germline CDR1 and CDR2: SGHTA and FQGNSA. Trimming pared 2 bases from V and 7 bases from J, leaving 14 bases between. CDR3 DNA: TGTGCCAGCAGCTTACAGTGGAAGGGAGGTGGCTACACCTTC. Its translation is CASSLQWKGGGYTF.

About this clonotype: The junction does not match germline at one end; this may be a read error. This chain links TRBV2 with TRBJ2-5; maybe TRBD2 (5 bases). In germline, CDR1 is SNHLY, CDR2 FYNNEI. The CDR3 has 13 amino acids. CDR3 amino acids: CASSGGLGETLYF. CDR3 bases: TGTGCCAGCAGTGGTGGACTTGGGGAGACCCTGTACTTC.

The V call is TRBV11-2, the J call TRBJ2-5; 13 bases map to TRBD2. Germline CDR1 reads SGHAT; CDR2 reads FQNNGV. V lost 5 bases and J lost 2; bases outside the gene matches: 11. CDR3 length: 18 residues. The CDR3 loop reads CASSPSRLAGGLQETQYF. CDR3 bases: TGTGCCAGCAGCCCCTCCCGACTAGCGGGAGGACTACAAGAGACCCAGTACTTC.

This clonotype was found a few times. The chain employs TRBV29-1 and TRBJ1-4; D possibly corresponds to TRBD1 (5 bases). The length of the CDR3 is 14 residues. The germline V gene encodes CDR1 SQVTM and CDR2 ANQGSEA. Trimming left V 7 bases short and J 3 bases short, with 15 bases between. This chain's CDR3 is CSATGGVANEKLFF. For the CDR3, the DNA is TGCAGCGCCACAGGAGGGGTGGCTAATGAAAAACTGTTTTTT.

This clonotype was recorded many times. The V call is TRBV9, the J call TRBJ1-4; D remains ambiguous. With 7 bases removed from V and 8 bases from J, the gap between germline ends came to 15 bases. The germline V gene encodes CDR1 SGDLS and CDR2 YYNGEE. The CDR3 has 13 amino acids. The chain's CDR3 is CASQDPRSEKLFF. The DNA for the CDR3 is TGTGCCAGCCAAGATCCGAGGAGCGAAAAACTGTTTTTT.

This clonotype was seen at least ten times. J is TRBJ2-7 and V is TRBV6-5, with a possible D match to TRBD1 (6 bases). Germline loops: CDR1 MNHEY, CDR2 SVGAGI. The V end lost 5 bases, the J end lost 5 bases, and 16 bases lay between the germline ends. The CDR3 extends over 14 amino acids. This CDR3 reads CASSRKIGQNEQYF. Written as DNA, the CDR3 is TGTGCCAGCAGTCGTAAAATTGGACAGAACGAGCAGTACTTC.

This clonotype showed up just a few times. This chain links TRBV10-1 with TRBJ2-7; no firm D call. Deletions cut 7 bases from V and 3 bases from J, with 10 bases between. In germline, CDR1 is WNHNN, CDR2 SYGVQD (reference sequence). CDR3 length: 12 amino acids. The CDR3 sequence: CASNRLSYEQYF. CDR3 bases: TGCGCCAGCAATCGGTTGAGCTACGAGCAGTACTTC.

This clonotype occurred many times. The chain has TRBV5-5 and TRBJ2-1, with D tentatively TRBD2 (6 bases). Between the trimmed V and J ends, which lost 0 bases and 4 bases, there was a span of 11 bases. Looked up from germline, CDR1 is SGHKS and CDR2 is YYEKEE (reference sequence). The CDR3 has 15 residues. CDR3 region: CASSLALGRYNEQFF. In nucleotides, the CDR3 is TGTGCCAGCAGCTTGGCCCTAGGGAGGTACAATGAGCAGTTCTTC.

This sequence joins TRBV18 and TRBJ2-4; D is ambiguous. Germline CDR1 reads KGHSH; CDR2 reads LQKENI. Trimming stripped 2 bases from V and 15 bases from J, with 14 bases between. The CDR3 sequence is 12 residues long. CDR3 residues: CASSPTGLYSYF. The CDR3 nucleotides are TGTGCCAGCTCACCAACCGGCCTCTACTCGTACTTC.

J is TRBJ2-6 and V is TRBV10-3, with 7 positions matching TRBD2. The CDR3 has 14 amino acids. CDR1 is ENHRY, CDR2 SYGVKD, per germline. V gave up 8 bases and J gave up 2 bases; unmatched junction bases: 3. The CDR3, as DNA: TGTGCCATCGGCGGGGGTACTGGGGCCAACGTCCTGACTTTC. Amino acid sequence: CAIGGGTGANVLTF.

This clonotype occurred many times. The chain recombines TRBV9 with TRBJ2-5; D not certain. The V gene lost 1 base and the J gene lost 5 bases, with 15 bases spanning the gap. The CDR3 sequence is 15 residues long. CDR1 is SGDLS, CDR2 YYNGEE, per germline. The CDR3 sequence: CASSVFPGPGETQYF. DNA for the CDR3: TGTGCCAGCAGCGTATTTCCGGGCCCCGGGGAGACCCAGTACTTC.

There are a few counts of this clonotype. J is TRBJ2-3 and V is TRBV11-2, with 8 positions matching TRBD1. The CDR3 contains 15 residues. Germline CDR1 and CDR2: SGHAT and FQNNGV. With 3 bases clipped from V and 2 bases from J, the junction kept 4 bases outside the gene matches. Here the CDR3 DNA reads TGTGCCAGCAGCTTGGGACAGGTTTTCACAGATACGCAGTATTTT. As protein: CASSLGQVFTDTQYF.

On this clonotype itself: Being one base from a much bigger clone, this may be a read error. The V call is TRBV2, the J call TRBJ2-7; 7 bases are a match to TRBD1. Germline CDR1 reads SNHLY; CDR2 reads FYNNEI. The V segment lost 7 bases and the J segment 5 bases; nucleotides outside the gene matches: 8. This CDR3 spans 13 amino acids. CDR3 sequence reads: CASKQGDRNEQYF. CDR3 DNA sequence: TGTGCCAGCAAGCAGGGGGACCGAAACGAGCAGTACTTC.

This clonotype was counted a few times. The chain recombines TRBV12-3 or TRBV12-4 with TRBJ1-1; D is perhaps TRBD1 (5 bases). This CDR3 region has 14 residues. The V gene lost 8 bases and the J gene lost 5 bases, with 18 bases spanning the gap. The CDR3 coding sequence is TGTGCCAGCCGCCCTGGTAGGGAGGGGACTGAAGCTTTCTTT. Protein sequence: CASRPGREGTEAFF.

As regards this clonotype: A much bigger clone sits one base away, suggesting this may be a read error. The chain uses TRBV6-1 and TRBJ2-1; 13 bases line up with TRBD2. CDR1 and CDR2 from the germline V gene are MNHNS and SASEGT. The CDR3 spans 15 residues. The ends lost 6 bases at V and 14 bases at J; junction bases unmatched: 13. The CDR3 is CASRWTSGSGEGKFF. The CDR3 coding sequence is TGTGCCAGCAGATGGACTAGCGGGAGTGGAGAGGGGAAGTTCTTC.

The rearrangement links TRBV12-3 or TRBV12-4 to TRBJ2-2; possible D gene TRBD2, 5 bases. CDR3 length: 14 residues. Trimming removed 3 bases at V and 5 bases at J, with 10 bases between. The CDR3 sequence is CASSLRVTTGELFF. CDR3 coding DNA: TGTGCCAGCAGTTTGCGGGTGACGACCGGGGAGCTGTTTTTT.

The chain links TRBV9 to TRBJ2-1, with TRBD2 matching over 13 bases. CDR1 is SGDLS and CDR2 is YYNGEE in the germline V gene. The CDR3 totals 15 residues. J was trimmed by 7 bases and V by 3 bases; bases with no gene match: 4. The CDR3 loop is CASSDSGLAGNEQFF. The DNA for the CDR3 is TGTGCCAGCAGCGACTCGGGACTAGCGGGGAATGAGCAGTTCTTC.

This clonotype showed up just a few times. The rearrangement uses TRBV2 and TRBJ1-2; TRBD1 is a possible D gene (5 bases). This CDR3 region has 13 residues. Trimming took 6 bases from V and 0 from J, leaving 8 bases between them. In germline, CDR1 is SNHLY, CDR2 FYNNEI. CDR3 protein: CASREGSNYGYTF. CDR3 sequence (DNA): TGTGCCAGCAGGGAGGGGTCTAACTATGGCTACACCTTC.